This is a list of T cell receptor beta chains from one sample in a study of blood T cell repertoires in COVID-19. The method was immunoSEQ multiplex PCR; TCRdb's version includes in-frame clones alone and lacks a portion of them. The sample yields roughly 77,000 clones, roughly 85% seen once. Source material: peripheral blood. Receptor source: a man aged 55 to 70 with active or convalescent COVID-19. CDR3s include the opening cysteine and the closing phenylalanine or tryptophan. The D gene is left open where the match is weak. Clone size is given for some rows only: seen once, a few or many times, or a class if the clone is expanded.

j_call d_call v_call clone_size cdr3_length cdr3_nt cdr3_aa
TRBJ1-3 TRBD1 TRBV4-1 NA 16 TGCGCCAGCAGCCAAGGCCCACAGGGGCTGGGAAACACCATATATTTT CASSQGPQGLGNTIYF
TRBJ2-1 NA TRBV3-1/TRBV3-2 NA 18 TGTGCCAGCAGCCTCCTTCAAGGGGTGGGACAAGTATACAATGAGCAGTTCTTC CASSLLQGVGQVYNEQFF
TRBJ2-1 NA TRBV29-1 NA 13 TGCAGCGTCGATGGACTCTTCTACAATGAGCAGTTCTTC CSVDGLFYNEQFF
TRBJ2-7 TRBD1 TRBV29-1 NA 13 TGCAGCGCAGGACAGGCCCTGGGGTACGAGCAGTACTTC CSAGQALGYEQYF
TRBJ1-4 NA TRBV6-5 NA 13 TGTGCCAGCGGGGGAGGGTATAATGAAAAACTGTTTTTT CASGGGYNEKLFF
TRBJ1-2 NA TRBV2 NA 14 TGTGCCAGCAGTCTACTCCCGGGGAGCAATGGCTACACCTTC CASSLLPGSNGYTF
TRBJ2-7 NA TRBV23-1 NA 14 TGCGCCAGCCTCCGCGCCGGGACAAGGGACGAGCAGTACTTC CASLRAGTRDEQYF
TRBJ1-4 TRBD1 TRBV20-1 NA 13 TGCAGTGCTAGTTTAGGGACAGGTGAAAAACTGTTTTTT CSASLGTGEKLFF
TRBJ2-1 TRBD2 TRBV30 NA 14 TGTGCCTGGAGTCCCCGGGGGGGCCAGAGTGAGCAGTTCTTC CAWSPRGGQSEQFF
TRBJ1-1 NA TRBV27 few 14 TGTGCCAGCAGTTTATTGGGGCAGCAGACTGAAGCTTTCTTT CASSLLGQQTEAFF
TRBJ2-7 NA TRBV7-9 NA 12 TGTGCCAGCAGCTTAGCGGGGGCCGAGCAGTACTTC CASSLAGAEQYF
TRBJ2-3 TRBD1 TRBV7-2 NA 16 TGTGCCAGCAGCCCCATAGGCAGGGGGAGCACAGATACGCAGTATTTT CASSPIGRGSTDTQYF
TRBJ1-2 NA TRBV29-1 NA 11 NA CSVGTGARHTF
TRBJ2-3 NA TRBV7-7 few 15 TGTGCCAGCAGCTTCGGGCTAGCGCGCACAGATACGCAGTATTTT CASSFGLARTDTQYF
TRBJ2-1 NA TRBV3-1/TRBV3-2 NA 16 TGTGCCAGCAGCCAAAATCGGCCGGGGTCCTACAATGAGCAGTTCTTC CASSQNRPGSYNEQFF
TRBJ1-1 TRBD1 TRBV29-1 NA 14 TGCAGCGTTGGAGGGACAGGATGGGACACTGAAGCTTTCTTT CSVGGTGWDTEAFF
TRBJ1-1 NA TRBV18 NA 13 TGTGCCAGCTCCTTCGACAGTACCACTGAAGCTTTCTTT CASSFDSTTEAFF
TRBJ1-2 TRBD1 TRBV6-5 NA 14 TGTGCCAGCAGCCAGACAGGGGGCCGGGATGGCTACACCTTC CASSQTGGRDGYTF
TRBJ2-7 NA TRBV28 NA 15 TGTGCCAGCAGTTCGGAGGACAGTCCCCCATACGAGCAGTACTTC CASSSEDSPPYEQYF
TRBJ2-2 NA TRBV7-6 NA 13 TGTGCCAGCAGCTTAACAGGAACCGGGGAGCTGTTTTTT CASSLTGTGELFF
TRBJ1-2 NA TRBV10-3 NA 14 TGTGCCATCAGTGAGACCCGCGGGGACTATGGCTACACCTTC CAISETRGDYGYTF
TRBJ1-1 NA TRBV29-1 NA 14 TGCAGCGTTGAGGTTCCAGGAGGGAGTCCTGAAGCTTTCTTT CSVEVPGGSPEAFF
TRBJ2-7 TRBD1 TRBV5-1 NA 16 TGCGCCAGCAGCCTTGACCGGACAGGGGACTCCTACGAGCAGTACTTC CASSLDRTGDSYEQYF